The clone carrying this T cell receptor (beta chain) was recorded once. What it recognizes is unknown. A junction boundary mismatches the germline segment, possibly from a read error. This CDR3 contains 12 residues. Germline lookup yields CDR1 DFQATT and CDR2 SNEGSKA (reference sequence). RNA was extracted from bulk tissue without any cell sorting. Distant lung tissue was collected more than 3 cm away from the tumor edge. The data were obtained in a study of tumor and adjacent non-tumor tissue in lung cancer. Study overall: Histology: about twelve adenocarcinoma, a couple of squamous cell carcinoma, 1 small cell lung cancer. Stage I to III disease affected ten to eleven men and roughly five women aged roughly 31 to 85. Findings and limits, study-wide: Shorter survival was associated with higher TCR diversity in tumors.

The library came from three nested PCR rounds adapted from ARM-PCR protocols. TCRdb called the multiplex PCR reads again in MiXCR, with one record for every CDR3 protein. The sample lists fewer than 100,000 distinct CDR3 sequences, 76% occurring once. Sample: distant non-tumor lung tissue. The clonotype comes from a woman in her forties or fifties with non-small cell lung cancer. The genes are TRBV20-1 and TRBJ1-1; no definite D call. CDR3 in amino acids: CNAYQSGTEAFF. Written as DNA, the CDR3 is TGCAATGCTTACCAGAGTGGCACTGAAGCTTTCTTT.